Below, one TCR beta chain is given with its context. Its antigen is not identified. PCR involved 60 Vbeta and 13 Jbeta primers. Only in-frame clones appear in the TCRdb table, and some are missing; sequencing was by immunoSEQ multiplex PCR. The data show about 98,000 clones, with under 85% seen just once and approximately 11% held by the top ten. This record belongs to a study of cytomegalovirus exposure and HLA in healthy donors. Study findings and constraints: Earlier analysis yielded a pattern in which most TCR beta V segments were productive about 87% or about 30% of the time. It was approximately 150 TCR beta chains that were listed as cytomegalovirus-associated.

CDR1 is WNHNN and CDR2 is SYGVQD in the germline V gene (reference sequence). The J segment lost 7 bases and the V segment lost 2 bases, leaving 4 bases of the junction unmatched. CDR3 length: 15 residues. The clonotype was recovered from a man aged 18 to 29 in good health and CMV-seropositive. The chain has TRBV10-1 and TRBJ1-4, with 10 positions matching TRBD1. Sample: PBMCs. The CDR3 region is CASSEGQGVSEKLFF. The CDR3, as DNA: TGCGCCAGCAGTGAGGGACAGGGGGTTTCTGAAAAACTGTTTTTT.